This entry describes one TCR beta chain. Its antigen is unknown. Base qualities are not provided; no much larger clone lies one nucleotide away. The CDR3 regions of human TCRbeta chains were analyzed by immunosequencing. The paper's data handling went like this. TCRs in the repertoires were matched against a reference library of SARS-CoV-2-specific TCRs that had been generated with the MIRA antigen-specificity platform. Breadth was defined as the fraction of unique TCRs that were SARS-CoV-2-associated, and depth was defined as the fraction of total T cells that were SARS-CoV-2-associated. Using the MIRA data, each spike-specific TCR was mapped to the spike region that the TCR reacts to and placed in a CD4 or CD8 class. Log10-transformed breadth and depth values were compared by one-way ANOVA with Sidak's multiple comparisons tests. TCRdb holds this immuneACCESS table with in-frame rearrangements only. Some clones are missing; in checked studies, unresolved V genes explain under half, and the rest has no known cause. The DNA was the basis for D and trimming; V, J and clone size are from that table. In all, the sample holds 250,000 to 300,000 clones, and 94% of those were seen once. Together, the top ten hold around 0.58% of the sample.

The sample is drawn from a study of T cell responses to AZD1222 COVID-19 vaccine (dated by TCRdb to the early 2020s). Regarding the complete study: A total of just over 230 trial participants underwent TCR sequencing, of whom around 200 received two doses of AZD1222 and about 25 received two doses of the MenACWY control vaccine. Enrollment into the trials was organized by age into subgroups of 18-55, 56-69 and 70-plus years, and those subgroups contained roughly 150, 30 and 60 TCR-sequenced participants, respectively.

General study outcomes and caveats: In the small 56-69-year group, the increase in depth fell short of significance, most likely because of low power. The vaccine-associated CD4 TCRs covered the entire spike protein, and the dominant responses fell in regions 160-218 and 743-854. After two AZD1222 doses, both the breadth and the depth of spike-specific TCRs were significantly higher than at day 0 and than in MenACWY recipients. Participants were mostly white British, with more females than males. The authors suggested clonal diversity may have been underestimated. Because no day 14 peak-response samples were available, the repertoires could be characterized only after the peak T cell response. Reportedly, close to half of the unique spike-specific TCRs recognized epitopes lying outside the regions that are mutated in the B.1.351 and B.1.1.7 variants. Conclusions about previously exposed vaccinees are limited because only six or seven AZD1222 recipients were SARS-CoV-2 seropositive at baseline.

V loses 1 base of germline sequence and J loses 8 bases, and the interval between the two ends is 8 bases. CDR1 and CDR2 are read off the germline V gene (reference sequence) as LGHDT and YNNKEL. Counted from cysteine to phenylalanine, this CDR3 has 12 amino acids. Of the read, only the CDR3 DNA is kept; its 36 bases are in frame from base 1. The time point label corresponds to: about 28 days (+/-7) after the second vaccine dose. AZD1222 recipients given second doses at about 4 weeks or at about 12 weeks were pooled, since spike-specific TCR depth and breadth were not found to differ between the two schedules. Vaccinee samples came from UK trials COV001 and COV002, including a single-blind randomized controlled phase 2/3 trial of AZD1222 (ChAdOx1 nCoV-19) in healthy adults. For TCRbeta chain sequencing, PBMC samples were collected from trial participants at day 0 and at day 28 after the second dose.

The sequenced sample was peripheral blood, obtained 28 days after the second AZD1222 dose. This sequence originates from an adult who received the AZD1222 COVID-19 vaccine. The V gene is TRBV3-1 (or the pseudogene TRBV3-2) and the J gene is TRBJ1-2; a confident D gene designation cannot be given. The DNA sequence is given as TGTGCCAGCAGCCAAGGGGTGACGGGCTACACCTTC. Translated, it reads CASSQGVTGYTF.